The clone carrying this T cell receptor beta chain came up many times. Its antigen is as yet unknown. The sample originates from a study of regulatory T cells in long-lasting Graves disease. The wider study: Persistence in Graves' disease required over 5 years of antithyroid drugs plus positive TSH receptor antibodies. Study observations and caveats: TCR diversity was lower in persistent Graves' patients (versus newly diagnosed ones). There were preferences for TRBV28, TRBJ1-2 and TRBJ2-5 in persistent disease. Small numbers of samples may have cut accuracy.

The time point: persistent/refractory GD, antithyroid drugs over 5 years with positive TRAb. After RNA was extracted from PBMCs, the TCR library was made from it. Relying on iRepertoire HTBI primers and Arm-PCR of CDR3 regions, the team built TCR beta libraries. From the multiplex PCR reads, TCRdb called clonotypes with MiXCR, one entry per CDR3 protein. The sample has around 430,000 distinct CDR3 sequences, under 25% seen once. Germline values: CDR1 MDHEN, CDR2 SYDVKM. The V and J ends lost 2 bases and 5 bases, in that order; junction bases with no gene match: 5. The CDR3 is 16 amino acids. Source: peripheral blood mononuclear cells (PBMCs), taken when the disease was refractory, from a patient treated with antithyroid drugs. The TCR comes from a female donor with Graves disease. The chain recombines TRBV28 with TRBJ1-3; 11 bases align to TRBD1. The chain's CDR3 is CASSLNGQGARNTIYF. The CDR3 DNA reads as TGTGCCAGCAGTTTAAACGGACAGGGGGCAAGAAACACCATATATTTT.